The 28 T cell receptor beta chains given below trace back to one sample, sequenced in a study of shared clonotypes between healthy human individuals. Only in-frame clones appear in the TCRdb table, and some are missing; sequencing was by immunoSEQ multiplex PCR. The table records over 2 million clones, 95% of them present only once. Sample: naive CD4+ T cells sorted from blood. Stated subset: CD45RA+ positively selected. The receptors shown here come from a man aged 18 to 29 in good health.

The rearrangement joins TRBV5-4 to TRBJ2-6; TRBD1 agrees at 9 bases. The CDR3 is made up of 17 amino acids. Germline V gene data show CDR1 as SGHNT and CDR2 as YYREEE (reference sequence). The V gene end was trimmed by 2 bases and the J gene end by 0 bases; junction bases not matched to a gene: 3. The CDR3 DNA reads TGTGCCAGCAGCTTCGGGACAGGGATCTCTGGGGCCAACGTCCTGACTTTC. Translating it yields CASSFGTGISGANVLTF.

The V and J genes are TRBV28 and TRBJ2-7; TRBD1 or TRBD2 may be the D gene (5 bases each). V lost 5 bases to trimming and J lost 3 bases, with 11 bases between them. The germline CDR1 and CDR2 sequences are MDHEN and SYDVKM. This CDR3 has 13 residues. This CDR3 reads CASSGTGIYEQYF. Here the CDR3 DNA reads TGTGCCAGCAGTGGGACCGGGATCTACGAGCAGTACTTC.

The rearrangement uses TRBV2 and TRBJ1-1; 8 nucleotides line up with TRBD1. The junction had 4 bases not matched to a gene; V was cut back by 9 bases and J by 7 bases. The CDR3 extends over 11 amino acids. Germline V gene lookup returns CDR1 SNHLY and CDR2 FYNNEI. The CDR3 protein is CARKTGVEAFF. CDR3 sequence (DNA): TGTGCCAGAAAGACAGGGGTTGAAGCTTTCTTT.

V gene TRBV28 combines with J gene TRBJ1-5; a possible D gene is TRBD1 (5 bases). The CDR3 length is 15 residues. Trimming shortened V by 6 bases and J by 0 bases, and 12 bases separated the two germline ends. CDR1 and CDR2 from the germline V gene are MDHEN and SYDVKM. This chain's CDR3 is CASSPSGNSNQPQHF. DNA of the CDR3: TGTGCCAGCAGCCCCTCAGGGAATAGCAATCAGCCCCAGCATTTT.

V usage is TRBV13 and J usage is TRBJ1-1, with a tentative D call TRBD1 (5 bases). V lost 3 bases and J lost 7, with 15 bases in between. Germline-derived CDR1 and CDR2 are PRHDT and FYEKMQ (reference sequence). CDR3 length equals 14 residues. CDR3 in amino acids: CASSLGVSRLEAFF. The DNA for the CDR3 is TGTGCCAGCAGCTTGGGGGTATCCAGGCTTGAAGCTTTCTTT.

This clone turned up a few times. This same CDR3 is encoded by further DNA sequences in the sample. The gene calls are TRBV6-5 and TRBJ2-2; TRBD2 matches at 7 bases. This CDR3 has 14 amino acids. V was pared by 0 bases and J by 5 bases, with 0 bases of the junction left unmatched. CDR1 and CDR2 from the germline V gene are MNHEY and SVGAGI. CDR3 bases: TGTGCCAGCAGTTACTCGCGGGGGACCGGGGAGCTGTTTTTT. As protein: CASSYSRGTGELFF.

The chain employs TRBV19 and TRBJ1-2; TRBD1 matches at 9 bases. Germline CDR1 LNHDA, CDR2 SQIVND (reference sequence). The CDR3 has 13 residues. Losses at the gene ends were 5 bases for V and 7 bases for J; bases not matched to a gene: 5. In DNA, the CDR3 is TGTGCCAGTAGTTTGACAGGGGGTATTGGCTACACCTTC. It translates to CASSLTGGIGYTF.

This clone was recorded at least ten times. This chain joins TRBV15 and TRBJ1-6; D not certain. CDR1 LNHNV and CDR2 YYDKDF come from the germline V gene (reference sequence). The CDR3 consists of 14 residues. Between the trimmed V and J ends, which lost 5 bases and 0 bases, there was a span of 5 bases. This CDR3 reads CATSDSSYNSPLHF. CDR3 sequence (DNA): TGTGCCACCAGCGATAGCTCCTATAATTCACCCCTCCACTTT. The entire variable domain, with the rest obtained from reference TRBV15 and TRBJ1-6, is as follows: DAMVIQNPRYQVTQFGKPVTLSCSQTLNHNVMYWYQQKSSQAPKLLFHYYDKDFNNEADTPDNFQSRRPNTSFCFLDIRSPGLGDTAMYLCATSDSSYNSPLHFGNGTRLTVT.

V usage is TRBV30 and J usage is TRBJ2-6, with D tentatively TRBD1 or TRBD2 (5 bases each). With 4 bases removed from V and 4 bases from J, the gap between germline ends came to 23 bases. The CDR3 totals 18 residues. Germline V gives CDR1 GTSNPN, CDR2 SVGIG (reference sequence). The CDR3 DNA sequence: TGTGCCTGGACGACTTCGGGACGGCGAACGGGAGGGGCCAACGTCCTGACTTTC. Translating it yields CAWTTSGRRTGGANVLTF.

CDR3 in DNA: TGTGCCAGCAGCAGGGGTTCAGATACGCAGTATTTT. This translates into CASSRGSDTQYF. This rearrangement joins TRBV2 to TRBJ2-3; D might be TRBD1 (6 bases). V lost 6 bases and J lost 4, with 8 bases in between. The germline CDR1 and CDR2 sequences are SNHLY and FYNNEI. The CDR3 length is 12 residues.

The chain joins TRBV7-2 to TRBJ1-1; D gene ambiguous. The V gene's germline CDR1 is SGHTA and CDR2 FQGNSA. The CDR3 totals 12 residues. Trimming pared 6 bases from V and 0 bases from J, leaving 5 bases between. The CDR3 DNA sequence: TGTGCCAGCAGAAGGTTGAACACTGAAGCTTTCTTT. Its translation: CASRRLNTEAFF.

The chain uses TRBV7-9 and TRBJ2-3; D gene unclear. The ends were cut back, 1 base at V and 5 bases at J, with 13 bases in the middle. The CDR3 totals 15 residues. The V gene's germline CDR1 is SEHNR and CDR2 FQNEAQ (reference sequence). The CDR3 coding sequence is TGTGCCAGCAGCTTAGGGAGTAGCCCGGGAGATACGCAGTATTTT. It specifies CASSLGSSPGDTQYF.

As regards this clone: This may be a read error, as it is one base from a much larger clone. Within the sample, other DNA sequences also encode this same CDR3. V is TRBV28 and J is TRBJ1-2, with D uncertain. V was cut by 3 bases and J by 0 bases, with 2 bases left in between. Per germline, CDR1 MDHEN and CDR2 SYDVKM. The length of the CDR3 is 12 residues. This chain's CDR3 is CASSFPNYGYTF. The CDR3 coding sequence is TGTGCCAGCAGTTTTCCTAACTATGGCTACACCTTC.

Only one count was recorded for this clone. The gene calls are TRBV30 and TRBJ1-3; D ambiguous. The CDR3 has 12 residues. The V gene's germline CDR1 is GTSNPN and CDR2 SVGIG (reference sequence). V shed 3 bases and J shed 3 bases, with 6 bases lying between them. The CDR3: CAWRADGNTIYF. The DNA of the CDR3 is TGTGCCTGGAGGGCGGATGGAAACACCATATATTTT.

The chain uses TRBV5-6 and TRBJ2-7; D is perhaps TRBD1 or TRBD2 (5 bases each). This CDR3 region has 14 residues. V was cut by 3 bases and J by 2 bases, with 12 bases left in between. CDR1 is SGHDT and CDR2 is YYEEEE in the germline V gene. Here the CDR3 DNA reads TGTGCCAGCAGCTCTCTCGGGACCGCCTACGAGCAGTACTTC. It yields the protein CASSSLGTAYEQYF. Using reference TRBV5-6 and TRBJ2-7 for the parts outside the CDR3, the full variable domain is DAGVTQSPTHLIKTRGQQVTLRCSPKSGHDTVSWYQQALGQGPQFIFQYYEEEERQRGNFPDRFSGHQFPNYSSELNVNALLLGDSALYLCASSSLGTAYEQYFGPGTRLTVT.

V is TRBV27 and J is TRBJ2-3; 7 bases map to TRBD2. This CDR3 spans 15 amino acids. The germline V gene encodes CDR1 MNHEY and CDR2 SMNVEV (reference sequence). V dropped 6 bases and J dropped 2; count of bases not matched to a gene: 8. CDR3: CASRSGLVATDTQYF. The CDR3 coding sequence is TGTGCCAGCAGATCCGGACTAGTTGCCACAGATACGCAGTATTTT.

The chain links TRBV30 to TRBJ2-3; 10 bases fit TRBD2. Trimming took 4 bases from V and 7 from J; bases not matched to a gene: 11. The CDR3 covers 15 residues. Germline V CDR1 and CDR2: GTSNPN, SVGIG (reference sequence). CDR3: CAWKPLAGTLNTQYF. The CDR3 DNA reads TGTGCCTGGAAGCCACTAGCGGGGACCCTTAATACGCAGTATTTT.

The rearrangement joins TRBV7-9 to TRBJ2-3; D gene uncertain. The germline V gene has CDR1 SEHNR and CDR2 FQNEAQ (reference sequence). The V end lost 5 bases, the J end lost 0 bases, and 15 bases lay between the germline ends. The CDR3 is 16 amino acids. CDR3 nucleotide sequence: TGTGCCAGCAGCCCACCCACTGAGTCTAGCACAGATACGCAGTATTTT. Translating gives CASSPPTESSTDTQYF.

The chain combines TRBV4-1 with TRBJ2-6; 10 nucleotides agree with TRBD2. This CDR3 spans 22 amino acids. Per the germline V gene, CDR1 is MGHRA and CDR2 is YSYEKL. V shed 4 bases, J shed 0 bases, and the junction held 18 bases outside the gene matches. The CDR3 coding sequence is TGCGCCAGCAGCCTGAGGCGGGCCGGGCTAGCGGGAGATGCCTCTGGGGCCAACGTCCTGACTTTC. Its protein product is CASSLRRAGLAGDASGANVLTF.

The chain has TRBV9 and TRBJ2-3; the match to TRBD2 covers 9 bases. V shed 4 bases and J 0 bases; nucleotides not matched to a gene: 18. Germline CDR1 reads SGDLS; CDR2 reads YYNGEE. There are 20 residues in the CDR3. This CDR3 reads CASSSTFGGGGDPSTDTQYF. In DNA form, the CDR3 reads TGTGCCAGCAGCTCCACCTTTGGCGGGGGGGGCGATCCGAGCACAGATACGCAGTATTTT.

J is TRBJ1-1 and V is TRBV5-4, with unresolved D. The CDR3 contains 14 residues. Trimming took 2 bases from V and 13 from J, leaving 21 bases between them. CDR1 is SGHNT, CDR2 YYREEE, per germline (reference sequence). The CDR3 bases are TGTGCCAGCAGCTTAGGCGGCCTGAATGCGGAGCTTTTCTTT. Its protein product is CASSLGGLNAELFF.

The chain is built from TRBV6-5 and TRBJ1-6; D remains unclear. This CDR3 is built from 15 residues. Germline V gene sequence: CDR1 MNHEY, CDR2 SVGAGI. The V gene lost 2 bases and the J gene lost 5 bases, with 10 bases spanning the gap. CDR3 amino acids: CASSYVPPDNSPLHF. The CDR3 nucleotides read TGTGCCAGCAGTTACGTCCCTCCTGATAATTCACCCCTCCACTTT.

The J gene is TRBJ1-2, the V gene TRBV12-5, with 7 bases lining up with TRBD1. The CDR3 contains 14 residues. Germline CDR1 and CDR2: LGHNT and FRNRAP. Trimming cost V 6 bases and J 4 bases; bases outside gene matches: 8. In nucleotides, the CDR3 is TGTGCTAGTGGCTTGCCGACAGGGAGCTATGGCTACACCTTC. It specifies CASGLPTGSYGYTF.

V gene TRBV5-1 combines with J gene TRBJ2-5, with 8 bases fitting TRBD2. The CDR3 is 16 amino acids. With V trimmed by 4 bases and J by 5 bases, 13 bases remained unmatched. CDR1 is SGHRS and CDR2 is YFSETQ in the germline V gene. The CDR3 protein is CASSPGGSTLGETQYF. CDR3 DNA sequence: TGCGCCAGCAGCCCGGGGGGGAGCACCCTAGGGGAGACCCAGTACTTC.

On this clone itself: Other nucleotide sequences in the sample specify the same CDR3. The chain joins TRBV11-2 to TRBJ1-4; no firm D call. V was trimmed by 5 bases and J by 7 bases, leaving 5 bases between them. Germline CDR1 and CDR2: SGHAT and FQNNGV. The CDR3 is made up of 11 amino acids. The CDR3 DNA sequence: TGTGCCAGCAGCCTAAGTGAAAAACTGTTTTTT. It encodes CASSLSEKLFF.

The chain combines TRBV6-5 with TRBJ2-5; TRBD1 agrees at 7 bases. Germline lookup yields CDR1 MNHEY and CDR2 SVGAGI. CDR3 length: 15 amino acids. Trimming at V came to 0 bases and at J to 2 bases, leaving 3 bases not matched to a gene. CDR3 sequence (DNA): TGTGCCAGCAGTTACTCTCCGGGACAGCAAGAGACCCAGTACTTC. It yields the protein CASSYSPGQQETQYF.

The chain is built from TRBV9 and TRBJ1-2, with 8 bases lining up with TRBD1. With V trimmed by 3 bases and J by 0 bases, 16 bases remained unmatched. Germline V gene data show CDR1 as SGDLS and CDR2 as YYNGEE. The CDR3 has 19 amino acids. The CDR3 region has the DNA TGTGCCAGCAGCGCGGTGGGGGCCAGGGGGCCCTTCCCTAACTATGGCTACACCTTC. This codes for CASSAVGARGPFPNYGYTF.

The chain carries TRBV5-6 and TRBJ1-5; tentatively, D is TRBD1 (6 bases). Germline V gene lookup returns CDR1 SGHDT and CDR2 YYEEEE. V shed 3 bases and J shed 6 bases, with 10 bases lying between them. This CDR3 has 13 residues. The DNA for the CDR3 is TGTGCCAGCAGCTCCACAGGGACTCAGCCCCAGCATTTT. Its protein product is CASSSTGTQPQHF.